This T cell receptor (beta chain) was retrieved from a study of neurological immune-mediated disorders. Overall study findings and caveats: One cluster of related CDR3 sequences contained, by phylogenetic grouping, the repertoires of 18 of 34 multiple sclerosis patients and formed a possible signature. No link was found between any clinical or MRI feature and the multiple sclerosis repertoire cluster.

With respect to this clonotype: Its target is not known. An end of the junction does not agree with germline; a read error may underlie this.

CDR1 is DFQATT, CDR2 SNEGSKA, per germline (reference sequence). The CDR3 totals 13 residues. Synthesis of cDNA was performed by 5'RACE using 10-nucleotide random UMIs. In each sequencing run, over 160 million TCR-beta sequences were generated from 15-18 subjects. TCRdb called the 5' RACE reads again in MiXCR, with one record for every CDR3 protein. The table lists under 70,000 distinct CDR3 sequences, roughly 5.5% of them singletons. The receptor was isolated from a woman in her 30s with multiple sclerosis. V is TRBV20-1 and J is TRBJ1-5, with D perhaps matching TRBD1 (5 bases). Sequencing used PBMCs. In DNA form, the CDR3 reads TGCAGTGCTAGATCGGGGGTACTTCAGCCCCAGAATTTT. Residues: CSARSGVLQPQNF.